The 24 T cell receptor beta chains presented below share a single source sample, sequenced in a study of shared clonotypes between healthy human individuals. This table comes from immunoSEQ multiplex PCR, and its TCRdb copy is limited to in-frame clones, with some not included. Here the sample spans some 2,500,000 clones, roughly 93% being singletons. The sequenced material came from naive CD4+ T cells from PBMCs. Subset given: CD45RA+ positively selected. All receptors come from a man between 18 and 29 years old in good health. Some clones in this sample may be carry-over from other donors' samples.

For the CDR3, the DNA is TGTGCCAGCAGTTACCGGATCGGGGGTAAAGCCTACGAGCAGTACTTC. This translates into CASSYRIGGKAYEQYF. V usage is TRBV6-6 and J usage is TRBJ2-7; a possible D gene is TRBD2 (6 bases). V lost 2 bases and J lost 2, with 16 bases in between. The CDR3 contains 16 residues. The germline V gene encodes CDR1 MNHNY and CDR2 SVGAGI (reference sequence).

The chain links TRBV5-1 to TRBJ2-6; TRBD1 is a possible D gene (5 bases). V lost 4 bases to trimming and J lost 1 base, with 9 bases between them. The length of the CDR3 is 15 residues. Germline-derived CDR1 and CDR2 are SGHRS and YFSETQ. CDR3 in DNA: TGCGCCAGCAGCCCAGGGTGGTCTGGGGCCAACGTCCTGACTTTC. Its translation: CASSPGWSGANVLTF.

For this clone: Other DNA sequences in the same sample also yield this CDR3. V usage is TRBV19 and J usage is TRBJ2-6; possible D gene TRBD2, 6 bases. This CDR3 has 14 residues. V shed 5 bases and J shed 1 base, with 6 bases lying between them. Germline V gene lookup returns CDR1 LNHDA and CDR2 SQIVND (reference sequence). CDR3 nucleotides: TGTGCCAGTAGTCGGGGGTCTGGGGCCAACGTCCTGACTTTC. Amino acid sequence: CASSRGSGANVLTF.

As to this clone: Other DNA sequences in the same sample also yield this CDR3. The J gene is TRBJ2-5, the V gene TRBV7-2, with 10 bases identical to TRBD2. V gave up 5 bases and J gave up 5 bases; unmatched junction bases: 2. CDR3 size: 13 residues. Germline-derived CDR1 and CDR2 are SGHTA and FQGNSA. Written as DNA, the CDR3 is TGTGCCAGCAGCCGGACTAGCGGTGAGACCCAGTACTTC. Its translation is CASSRTSGETQYF.

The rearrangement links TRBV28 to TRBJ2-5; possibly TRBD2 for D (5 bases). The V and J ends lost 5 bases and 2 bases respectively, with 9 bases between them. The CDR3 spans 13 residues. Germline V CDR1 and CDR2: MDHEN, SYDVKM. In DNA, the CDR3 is TGTGCCAGCAGTCGCCCGGGGCAAGAGACCCAGTACTTC. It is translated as CASSRPGQETQYF.

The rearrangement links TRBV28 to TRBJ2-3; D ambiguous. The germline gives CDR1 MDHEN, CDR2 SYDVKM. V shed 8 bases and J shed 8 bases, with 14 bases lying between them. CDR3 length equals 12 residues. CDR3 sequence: CASRSPSATQYF. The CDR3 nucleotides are TGTGCCAGCCGATCTCCTTCTGCTACGCAGTATTTT.

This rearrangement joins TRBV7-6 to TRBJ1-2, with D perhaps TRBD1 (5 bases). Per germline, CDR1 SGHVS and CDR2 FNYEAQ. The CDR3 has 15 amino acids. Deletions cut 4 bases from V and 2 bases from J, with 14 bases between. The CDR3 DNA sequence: TGTGCCAGCAGCTCACCCTCGGGGGAAAACTATGGCTACACCTTC. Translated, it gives CASSSPSGENYGYTF.

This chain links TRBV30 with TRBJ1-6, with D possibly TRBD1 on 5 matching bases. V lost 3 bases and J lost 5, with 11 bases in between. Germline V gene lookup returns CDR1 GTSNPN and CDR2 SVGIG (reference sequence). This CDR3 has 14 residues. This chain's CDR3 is CAWRVGQDNSPLHF. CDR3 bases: TGTGCCTGGAGAGTGGGGCAGGATAATTCACCCCTCCACTTT. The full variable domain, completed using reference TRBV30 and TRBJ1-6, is SQTIHQWPATLVQPVGSPLSLECTVEGTSNPNLYWYRQAAGRGLQLLFYSVGIGQISSEVPQNLSASRPQDRQFILSSKKLLLSDSGFYLCAWRVGQDNSPLHFGNGTRLTVT.

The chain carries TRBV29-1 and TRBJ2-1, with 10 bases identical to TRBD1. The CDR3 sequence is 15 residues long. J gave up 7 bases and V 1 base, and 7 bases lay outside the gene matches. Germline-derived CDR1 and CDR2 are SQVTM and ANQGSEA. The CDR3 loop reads CSVEGRDRGKNEQFF. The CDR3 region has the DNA TGCAGCGTTGAAGGCCGGGACAGGGGAAAAAATGAGCAGTTCTTC.

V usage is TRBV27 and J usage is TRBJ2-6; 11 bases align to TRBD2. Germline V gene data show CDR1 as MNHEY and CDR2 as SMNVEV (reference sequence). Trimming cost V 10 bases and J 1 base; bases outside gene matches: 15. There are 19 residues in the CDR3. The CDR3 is CATSDTGTSGFSGANVLTF. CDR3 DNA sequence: TGTGCCACATCGGACACTGGGACTAGCGGTTTTTCTGGGGCCAACGTCCTGACTTTC.

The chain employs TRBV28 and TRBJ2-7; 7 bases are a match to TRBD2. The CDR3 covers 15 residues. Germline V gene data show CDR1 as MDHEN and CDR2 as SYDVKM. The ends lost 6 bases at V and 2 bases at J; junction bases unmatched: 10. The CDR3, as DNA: TGTGCCAGCAGGGGGAGCGGGGAGAGCCCCTACGAGCAGTACTTC. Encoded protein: CASRGSGESPYEQYF. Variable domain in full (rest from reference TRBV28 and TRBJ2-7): DVKVTQSSRYLVKRTGEKVFLECVQDMDHENMFWYRQDPGLGLRLIYFSYDVKMKEKGDIPEGYSVSREKKERFSLILESASTNQTSMYLCASRGSGESPYEQYFGPGTRLTVT.

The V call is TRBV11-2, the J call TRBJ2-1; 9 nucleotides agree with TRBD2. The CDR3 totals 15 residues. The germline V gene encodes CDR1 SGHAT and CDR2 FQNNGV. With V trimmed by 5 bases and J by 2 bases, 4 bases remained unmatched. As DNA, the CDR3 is TGTGCCAGCAGCAGGCGGGAGGGCCCCTACAATGAGCAGTTCTTC. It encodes CASSRREGPYNEQFF.

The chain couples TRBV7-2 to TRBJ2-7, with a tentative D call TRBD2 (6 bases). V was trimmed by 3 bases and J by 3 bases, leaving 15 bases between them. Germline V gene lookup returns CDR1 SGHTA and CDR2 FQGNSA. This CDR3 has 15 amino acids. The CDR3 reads CASSLGLLESYEQYF. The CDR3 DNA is TGTGCCAGCAGCTTGGGACTCCTGGAGAGCTACGAGCAGTACTTC.

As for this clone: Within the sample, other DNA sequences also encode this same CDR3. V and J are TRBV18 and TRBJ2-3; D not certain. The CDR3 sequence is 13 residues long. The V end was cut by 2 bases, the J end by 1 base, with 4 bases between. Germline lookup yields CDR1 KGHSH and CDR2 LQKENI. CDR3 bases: TGTGCCAGCTCACCATCCGGCACAGATACGCAGTATTTT. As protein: CASSPSGTDTQYF. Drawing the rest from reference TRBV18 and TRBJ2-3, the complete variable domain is NAGVMQNPRHLVRRRGQEARLRCSPMKGHSHVYWYRQLPEEGLKFMVYLQKENIIDESGMPKERFSAEFPKEGPSILRIQQVVRGDSAAYFCASSPSGTDTQYFGPGTRLTVL.

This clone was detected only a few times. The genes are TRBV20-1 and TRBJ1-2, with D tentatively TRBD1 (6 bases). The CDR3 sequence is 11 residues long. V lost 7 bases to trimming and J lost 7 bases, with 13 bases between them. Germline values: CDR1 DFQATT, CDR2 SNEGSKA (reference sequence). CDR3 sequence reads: CSGTYRVGYTF. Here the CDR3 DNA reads TGCAGTGGCACATACAGGGTTGGCTACACCTTC.

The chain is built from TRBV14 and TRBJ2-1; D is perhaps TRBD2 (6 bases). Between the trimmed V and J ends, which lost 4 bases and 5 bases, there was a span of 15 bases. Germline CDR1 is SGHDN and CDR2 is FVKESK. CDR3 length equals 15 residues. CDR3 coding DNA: TGTGCCAGCAGCCCCATCGGGCGGGATCACAATGAGCAGTTCTTC. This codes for CASSPIGRDHNEQFF.

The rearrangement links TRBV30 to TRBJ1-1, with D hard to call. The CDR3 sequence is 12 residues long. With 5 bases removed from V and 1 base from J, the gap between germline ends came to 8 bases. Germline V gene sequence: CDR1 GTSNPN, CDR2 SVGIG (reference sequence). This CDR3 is CAWGSQNTEAFF. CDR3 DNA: TGTGCCTGGGGGAGTCAGAACACTGAAGCTTTCTTT.

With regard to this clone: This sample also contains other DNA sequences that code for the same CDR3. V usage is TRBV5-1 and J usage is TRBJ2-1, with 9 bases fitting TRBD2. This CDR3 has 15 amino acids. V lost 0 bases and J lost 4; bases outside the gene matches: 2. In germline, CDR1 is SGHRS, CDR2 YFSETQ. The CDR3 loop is CASSLALAGYNEQFF. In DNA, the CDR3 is TGCGCCAGCAGCTTGGCCCTAGCGGGATACAATGAGCAGTTCTTC.

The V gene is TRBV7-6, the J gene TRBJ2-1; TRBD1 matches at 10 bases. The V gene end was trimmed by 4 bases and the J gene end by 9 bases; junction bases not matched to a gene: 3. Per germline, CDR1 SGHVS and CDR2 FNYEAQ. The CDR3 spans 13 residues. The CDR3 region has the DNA TGTGCCAGCAGCTCGGGACAGGGGAGTGAGCAGTTCTTC. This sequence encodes CASSSGQGSEQFF.

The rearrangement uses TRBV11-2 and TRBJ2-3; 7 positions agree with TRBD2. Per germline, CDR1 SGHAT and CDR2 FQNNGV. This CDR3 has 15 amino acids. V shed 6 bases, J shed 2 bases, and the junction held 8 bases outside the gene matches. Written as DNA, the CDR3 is TGTGCCAGCAGTCCCGGACTAGGCCCCACAGATACGCAGTATTTT. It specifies CASSPGLGPTDTQYF.

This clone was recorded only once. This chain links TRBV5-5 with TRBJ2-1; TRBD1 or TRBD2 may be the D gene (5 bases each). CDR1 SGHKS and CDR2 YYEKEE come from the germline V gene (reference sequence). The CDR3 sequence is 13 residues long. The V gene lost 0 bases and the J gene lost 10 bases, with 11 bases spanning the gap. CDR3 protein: CASSLVGVGEQFF. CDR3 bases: TGTGCCAGCAGCTTGGTGGGGGTAGGGGAGCAGTTCTTC.

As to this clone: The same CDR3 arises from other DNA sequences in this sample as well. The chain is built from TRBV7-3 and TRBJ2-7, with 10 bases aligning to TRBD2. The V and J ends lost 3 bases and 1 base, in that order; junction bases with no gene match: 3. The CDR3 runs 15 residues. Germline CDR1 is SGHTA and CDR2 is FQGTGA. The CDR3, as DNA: TGTGCCAGCAGCTTGTTAGCGGGGGGATCCTACGAGCAGTACTTC. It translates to CASSLLAGGSYEQYF.

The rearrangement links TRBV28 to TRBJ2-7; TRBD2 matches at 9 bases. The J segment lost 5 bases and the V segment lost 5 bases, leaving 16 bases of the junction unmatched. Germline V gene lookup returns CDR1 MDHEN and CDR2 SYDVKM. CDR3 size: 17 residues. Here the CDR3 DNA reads TGTGCCAGCAGTATCCCCCGGGGTAGCGGGAGTTTTGACGAGCAGTACTTC. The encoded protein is CASSIPRGSGSFDEQYF.

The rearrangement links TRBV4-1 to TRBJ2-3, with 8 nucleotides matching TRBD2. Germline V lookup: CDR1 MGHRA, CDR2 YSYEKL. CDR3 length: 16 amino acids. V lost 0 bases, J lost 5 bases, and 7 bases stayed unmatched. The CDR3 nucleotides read TGCGCCAGCAGCCAAGATTCTCGCGGGAGGCAAGATACGCAGTATTTT. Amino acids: CASSQDSRGRQDTQYF.